This TCR beta chain derives from a study of blood T cell repertoires in COVID-19 (TCRdb year 2020). Looking at the study overall: The collaborator samples originated in the United States, Italy and Spain and spanned the acute and convalescent phases of COVID-19. Where available, HLA class I and class II types were taken from metadata supplied by the sample provider and were not determined by assay-based typing. A de-identified subject ID, COVID-19 status, age in years and sex were almost always included in the sample metadata. The prospective study material was composed of cDNA or gDNA derived from T cells, B-cell-depleted T cells, or PBMCs. Samples came from the ongoing ImmuneRACE study (first 160 participants) plus 1,254 subjects from 6 global collaborators. Deeply sampled blood TCRbeta repertoires from subjects exposed to, actively infected with, or recovered from COVID-19 were included in the dataset. The repertoires were released in a freely available public database meant as a resource for research on the immune response to SARS-CoV-2. What the research found in general, with its limitations: The amount of clinical and demographic metadata varied by source and participant and was provided uncurated.

Whole blood was collected in K2EDTA tubes by collaborating institutions according to the institutions' own protocols. For TCRbeta analysis, collaborator samples were shipped as frozen whole blood, as isolated PBMCs, or as DNA extracted from either sample type. TCRbeta CDR3 regions were amplified from genomic DNA using the immunoSEQ Assay, a bias-controlled multiplex PCR. Under the source paper's analysis protocol: The number of nucleated cells in each sample was estimated from the amplification of reference gene primers within the assay. To quantify the absolute abundance of each unique TCRbeta CDR3 rearrangement, sequence reads were collapsed and filtered. For each sample, productive Simpson clonality was calculated by taking the square root of Simpson's diversity index across productive rearrangements. TCRdb stores this immuneACCESS table with in-frame sequences only. Part of the clones is absent; in the studies checked, under half of the shortfall reflects unresolved V genes, and no reason is known for the rest. That table is the source of V, J and clone size, and D and trimming were worked out from the DNA. The sample profile shows 44,000 or so clones; approximately 71% of them were found once. 6.2% of the sample is held by the ten biggest clonotypes.

CDR1 and CDR2 are drawn from the germline V gene (reference sequence): LNHDA, SQIVND. The CDR3 numbers 15 residues from cysteine through phenylalanine. Kept here is only the CDR3 DNA, which spans 45 bases and is read in frame from base 1. V and J are trimmed by 6 bases and 7 bases, and the gene matches miss 5 bases of the junction. About this clone: Its antigen specificity is not known. One base away there is no much larger clone; base qualities are not given.

The specimen sequenced was peripheral blood. This sequence originates from an elderly man with acute or convalescent COVID-19. The chain employs TRBV19 and TRBJ2-1, with 14 bases aligning to TRBD2. CDR3 loop: CASSTGLAGVNEQFF. The sequence in DNA is TGTGCCAGTAGCACGGGACTAGCGGGAGTTAATGAGCAGTTCTTC. This CDR3, with the reference TRBV19 and TRBJ2-1 proteins standing in past its ends, gives the full variable domain DGGITQSPKYLFRKEGQNVTLSCEQNLNHDAMYWYRQDPGQGLRLIYYSQIVNDFQKGDIAEGYSVSREKKESFPLTVTSAQKNPTAFYLCASSTGLAGVNEQFFGPGTRLTVL.